The T cell receptor (beta chain) under discussion was sequenced for a study of T cell responses to AZD1222 COVID-19 vaccine. Study outcomes and limitations: At 160-218 and 743-854, vaccine-associated CD4 TCRs were dominant, and they spanned spike. Researchers took repertoire samples only after the peak T cell response had come. The sample set comprised mostly white British donors with more females, and clonal diversity was possibly underestimated. Recipients of AZD1222 seropositive at baseline numbered only 5 or 6.

About this clone itself: Its antigen is currently unknown.

The method was immunoSEQ multiplex PCR; TCRdb's version includes in-frame clones alone and lacks a portion of them. This table holds fewer than 30,000 clones, around 80% found once. V dropped 0 bases and J dropped 4 bases, with 7 bases sitting between them. Germline-derived CDR1 and CDR2 are SGHRS and YFSETQ. The CDR3 is 13 amino acids. The V call is TRBV5-1, the J call TRBJ1-2; D is uncertain. The sequence derives from an adult in good health. This specimen was peripheral blood, taken on day 0 of AZD1222 vaccination. The CDR3 loop reads CASSLAGSYGYTF. CDR3 DNA sequence: TGCGCCAGCAGCTTGGCCGGCAGCTATGGCTACACCTTC.